This record concerns one T cell receptor beta chain sequence. The antigen remains unidentified. Sequencing was performed with immunoSEQ multiplex PCR; in TCRdb, only in-frame clones are kept and a portion is missing. Here the sample spans 25,000 or so clones, 82% being singletons. These data are taken from a study of graft-versus-host responses after intestinal transplantation. V gave up 5 bases and J gave up 8 bases, with 21 bases separating them. CDR3 length: 15 amino acids. Germline lookup yields CDR1 LNHDA and CDR2 SQIVND (reference sequence). Study-wide results and limits: GvH clones occurred in recipient marrow; some first appeared in ileum or blood.

The origin of this receptor is a human donor who received an intestinal transplant. Sequencing was performed on unstimulated CD4+ T cells sorted from spleen or lymph node cells, taken before intestinal transplant. The chain recombines TRBV19 with TRBJ1-2; D might be TRBD1 (6 bases). The CDR3 sequence: CASSAETGLGLGYTF. DNA of the CDR3: TGTGCCAGTAGTGCCGAGACAGGTCTGGGATTGGGCTACACCTTC. The complete variable domain, with remaining parts taken from reference TRBV19 and TRBJ1-2, reads DGGITQSPKYLFRKEGQNVTLSCEQNLNHDAMYWYRQDPGQGLRLIYYSQIVNDFQKGDIAEGYSVSREKKESFPLTVTSAQKNPTAFYLCASSAETGLGLGYTFGSGTRLTVV.